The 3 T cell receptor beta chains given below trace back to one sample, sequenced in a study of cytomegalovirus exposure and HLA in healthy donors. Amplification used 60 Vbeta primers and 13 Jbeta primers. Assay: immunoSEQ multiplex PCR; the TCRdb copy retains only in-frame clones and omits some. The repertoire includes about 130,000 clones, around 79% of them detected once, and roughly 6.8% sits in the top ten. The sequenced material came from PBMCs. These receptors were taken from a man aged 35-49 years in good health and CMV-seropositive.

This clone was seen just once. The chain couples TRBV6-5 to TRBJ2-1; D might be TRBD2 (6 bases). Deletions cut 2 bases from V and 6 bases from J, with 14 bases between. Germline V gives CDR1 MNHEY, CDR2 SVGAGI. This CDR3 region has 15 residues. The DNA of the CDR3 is TGTGCCAGCAGTTACGACTGGGAGGCGAGCAATGAGCAGTTCTTC. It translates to CASSYDWEASNEQFF.

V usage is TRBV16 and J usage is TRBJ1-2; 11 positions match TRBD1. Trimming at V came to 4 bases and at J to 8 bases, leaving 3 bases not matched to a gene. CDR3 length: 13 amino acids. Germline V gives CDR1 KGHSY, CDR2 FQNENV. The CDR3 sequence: CASSPDRGQGYTF. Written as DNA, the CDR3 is TGTGCCAGCAGCCCGGACAGGGGGCAAGGCTACACCTTC. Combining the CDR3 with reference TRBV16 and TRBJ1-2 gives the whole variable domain GEEVAQTPKHLVRGEGQKAKLYCAPIKGHSYVFWYQQVLKNEFKFLISFQNENVFDETGMPKERFSAKCLPNSPCSLEIQATKLEDSAVYFCASSPDRGQGYTFGSGTRLTVV.

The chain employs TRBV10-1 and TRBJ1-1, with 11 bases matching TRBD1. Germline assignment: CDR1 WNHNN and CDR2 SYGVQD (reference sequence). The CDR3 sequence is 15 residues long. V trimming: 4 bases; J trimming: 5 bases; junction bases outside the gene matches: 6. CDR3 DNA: TGCGCCAGCAGTGCCGCCGGGACAGGGGGGACTGAAGCTTTCTTT. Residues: CASSAAGTGGTEAFF.